The 30 T cell receptor beta chains listed next were all sequenced from one sample in a study of shared clonotypes between healthy human individuals. Repertoires were generated with immunoSEQ multiplex PCR, while TCRdb's copy carries only in-frame clones and drops some. The sample holds around 430,000 clones, 70% to 80% seen once. The specimen sequenced was PBMCs. Receptor source: a woman aged 35 to 49 in good health. Some clones in this sample may be carry-over from other donors' samples.

The gene calls are TRBV5-5 and TRBJ2-7; tentatively, D is TRBD1 or TRBD2 (5 bases each). The V gene's germline CDR1 is SGHKS and CDR2 YYEKEE (reference sequence). V was shortened by 4 bases and J by 6 bases, with 14 bases between the two germline ends. The CDR3 spans 13 residues. The CDR3: CASSPGTAGEQYF. The DNA of the CDR3 is TGTGCCAGCAGCCCCGGGACGGCGGGCGAGCAGTACTTC.

The V gene is TRBV10-3, the J gene TRBJ1-1; D remains ambiguous. The CDR3 is 11 residues long. Germline CDR1 ENHRY, CDR2 SYGVKD. V was pared by 6 bases and J by 2 bases, with 4 bases between. The CDR3 bases are TGTGCCATCAGCACAAACACTGAAGCTTTCTTT. Residues: CAISTNTEAFF.

Written as DNA, the CDR3 is TGTGCCTGGAGTGTCAGGATAAACTACGAGCAGTACTTC. This codes for CAWSVRINYEQYF. The chain is built from TRBV30 and TRBJ2-7, with D unresolved. CDR3 size: 13 residues. V was clipped by 0 bases and J by 3 bases, with 9 bases between them. CDR1 is GTSNPN and CDR2 is SVGIG in the germline V gene (reference sequence).

The V call is TRBV28, the J call TRBJ1-6; a possible D gene is TRBD1 (6 bases). V dropped 4 bases and J dropped 6 bases, with 10 bases sitting between them. CDR1 and CDR2 (germline): MDHEN, SYDVKM. The CDR3 spans 14 residues. The CDR3 loop is CASSSGDINSPLHF. Here the CDR3 DNA reads TGTGCCAGCAGTTCAGGGGATATTAATTCACCCCTCCACTTT.

This clone was seen at least ten times. The chain recombines TRBV19 with TRBJ2-1, with TRBD2 matching 9 bases. The V segment lost 5 bases and the J segment 4 bases; nucleotides outside the gene matches: 6. The germline gives CDR1 LNHDA, CDR2 SQIVND (reference sequence). CDR3 length: 15 residues. This CDR3 reads CASSPAGLAYNEQFF. The CDR3 coding sequence is TGTGCCAGTAGTCCGGCGGGACTAGCTTACAATGAGCAGTTCTTC.

The chain joins TRBV10-2 to TRBJ2-7, with 8 bases lining up with TRBD1. The CDR3 consists of 14 residues. Germline CDR1 WSHSY, CDR2 SAAADI. Trimming cost V 2 bases and J 1 base; bases outside gene matches: 1. The CDR3 DNA sequence: TGCGCCAGCAGTGAGCAGGGGGCATCCTACGAGCAGTACTTC. The encoded protein is CASSEQGASYEQYF.

V and J are TRBV7-2 and TRBJ2-3, with D possibly matching TRBD2 (7 bases). CDR1 and CDR2 (germline): SGHTA, FQGNSA. Between the trimmed V and J ends, which lost 2 bases and 4 bases, there was a span of 13 bases. The CDR3 runs to 15 residues. CDR3 region: CASSLMGGAPDTQYF. CDR3 bases: TGTGCCAGCAGCTTAATGGGGGGGGCACCAGATACGCAGTATTTT.

V gene TRBV21-1 combines with J gene TRBJ1-3. TRBV21-1 is reported as a pseudogene. This CDR3 is 17 amino acids long. Written as DNA, the CDR3 is TGTGCCAGCAGCAAAGCGCTTTCGGGAGGCTCTGGAAACACCATATATTTT. Its translation: CASSKALSGGSGNTIYF.

This chain joins TRBV28 and TRBJ2-1; D may correspond to TRBD1 or TRBD2 (5 bases each). The CDR3 spans 18 residues. The germline V gene has CDR1 MDHEN and CDR2 SYDVKM. Trimming took off 0 bases at V and 2 bases at J, with 17 bases between the two ends. The CDR3 loop is CASSLWSGIRAPYNEQFF. DNA of the CDR3: TGTGCCAGCAGTTTATGGTCCGGGATCAGGGCCCCCTACAATGAGCAGTTCTTC. The whole variable domain, filled in from reference TRBV28 and TRBJ2-1, reads DVKVTQSSRYLVKRTGEKVFLECVQDMDHENMFWYRQDPGLGLRLIYFSYDVKMKEKGDIPEGYSVSREKKERFSLILESASTNQTSMYLCASSLWSGIRAPYNEQFFGPGTRLTVL.

This clone was counted a single time. The V gene is TRBV7-2, the J gene TRBJ2-1; 7 bases agree with TRBD1. Trimming cost V 3 bases and J 0 bases; bases outside gene matches: 8. Germline loops: CDR1 SGHTA, CDR2 FQGNSA. The CDR3 totals 17 residues. The CDR3: CASSFPQGGSSYNEQFF. DNA for the CDR3: TGTGCCAGCAGCTTTCCCCAAGGGGGCAGCTCCTACAATGAGCAGTTCTTC.

Only a few counts were recorded for this clone. The rearrangement links TRBV10-2 to TRBJ2-2, with D possibly TRBD2 on 6 matching bases. The CDR3 has 15 residues. V lost 2 bases to trimming and J lost 7 bases, with 14 bases between them. Germline CDR1 and CDR2: WSHSY and SAAADI. The CDR3 sequence is CASSEPSVKSGELFF. CDR3 coding DNA: TGCGCCAGCAGTGAGCCTAGCGTCAAAAGCGGGGAGCTGTTTTTT.

The V and J genes are TRBV18 and TRBJ2-7; D may match TRBD1 or TRBD2 (5 bases each). With 4 bases removed from V and 2 bases from J, the gap between germline ends came to 15 bases. The CDR3 extends over 15 amino acids. In germline, CDR1 is KGHSH, CDR2 LQKENI. CDR3 in amino acids: CASSQGPGRTYEQYF. In DNA form, the CDR3 reads TGTGCCAGCTCACAAGGACCGGGACGCACCTACGAGCAGTACTTC.

The chain combines TRBV7-9 with TRBJ2-7; TRBD2 matches at 12 bases. V was pared by 1 base and J by 9 bases, with 4 bases of the junction left unmatched. The CDR3 loop spans 14 amino acids. Per the germline V gene, CDR1 is SEHNR and CDR2 is FQNEAQ (reference sequence). CDR3: CASSLGGLAGTQYF. The DNA of the CDR3 is TGTGCCAGCAGCTTAGGAGGACTAGCGGGAACGCAGTACTTC.

This chain connects TRBV6-6 to TRBJ2-7; D might be TRBD2 (5 bases). Germline lookup yields CDR1 MNHNY and CDR2 SVGAGI (reference sequence). CDR3 length equals 13 residues. V lost 7 bases and J 8 bases, leaving 18 bases between the germline ends. The CDR3, as DNA: TGTGCCAGCAAGGAGCGGCAGGAGCGTCAGCAGTACTTC. Translated: CASKERQERQQYF.

The chain carries TRBV15 and TRBJ2-7, with TRBD2 matching 13 bases. The CDR3 runs 14 residues. V shed 6 bases, J shed 4 bases, and the junction held 3 bases outside the gene matches. Per the germline V gene, CDR1 is LNHNV and CDR2 is YYDKDF (reference sequence). CDR3 loop: CATSRTSGSYEQYF. CDR3 coding DNA: TGTGCCACCAGTCGGACTAGCGGGAGTTACGAGCAGTACTTC. Drawing the rest from reference TRBV15 and TRBJ2-7, the complete variable domain is DAMVIQNPRYQVTQFGKPVTLSCSQTLNHNVMYWYQQKSSQAPKLLFHYYDKDFNNEADTPDNFQSRRPNTSFCFLDIRSPGLGDTAMYLCATSRTSGSYEQYFGPGTRLTVT.

The chain recombines TRBV7-2 with TRBJ2-1; 8 bases agree with TRBD2. This CDR3 is built from 18 residues. Unmatched junction bases numbered 12, after V lost 1 base and J lost 4 bases. CDR1 and CDR2 (germline): SGHTA, FQGNSA. The CDR3 coding sequence is TGTGCCAGCAGCTTAGGGGGGACTAGGCGGGCGGGATACAATGAGCAGTTCTTC. This codes for CASSLGGTRRAGYNEQFF.

This clone was seen once. This sequence joins TRBV5-1 and TRBJ2-1, with 9 bases identical to TRBD2. Germline CDR1 is SGHRS and CDR2 is YFSETQ. CDR3 length: 15 amino acids. V lost 4 bases and J lost 7; bases outside the gene matches: 9. In DNA form, the CDR3 reads TGCGCCAGCAGCCTAACCGGGACTAGCTCAAATGAGCAGTTCTTC. The encoded protein is CASSLTGTSSNEQFF.

The chain is built from TRBV7-2 and TRBJ2-5; the match to TRBD2 covers 9 bases. The J call may be wrong; the DNA end is better matched by TRBJ2-7. Germline values: CDR1 SGHTA, CDR2 FQGNSA. The CDR3 spans 18 residues. The CDR3 loop reads CASSLGPSGRTNSYEQYF. The CDR3, as DNA: TGTGCCAGCAGCTTAGGGCCCAGCGGGAGGACCAACTCCTACGAGCAGTACTTC.

The chain's CDR3 is CASSKQGTGELFF. The DNA of the CDR3 is TGTGCCAGCAGTAAACAGGGGACCGGGGAGCTGTTTTTT. This chain connects TRBV6-6 to TRBJ2-2, with TRBD1 identical over 7 bases. The CDR3 covers 13 residues. The germline V gene has CDR1 MNHNY and CDR2 SVGAGI (reference sequence). After removal of 5 bases from V and 5 bases from J, the junction contained 2 bases not matched to a gene.

The rearrangement links TRBV9 to TRBJ1-3; D uncertain. The CDR3 sequence is 18 residues long. Trimming pared 0 bases from V and 3 bases from J, leaving 19 bases between. In germline, CDR1 is SGDLS, CDR2 YYNGEE. CDR3: CASSVATQMVGRGNTIYF. The CDR3 DNA sequence: TGTGCCAGCAGCGTAGCTACCCAGATGGTGGGCCGTGGAAACACCATATATTTT.

This clone was seen more than once but under ten times. V gene TRBV6-1 combines with J gene TRBJ1-3; D is ambiguous. Germline CDR1 MNHNS, CDR2 SASEGT. The germline V and J ends were trimmed by 3 bases and 8 bases, with 14 bases remaining between them. This CDR3 is built from 14 residues. The CDR3 DNA follows: TGTGCCAGCAGTGACCCCATAGGGTCGGACACCATATATTTT. Translated: CASSDPIGSDTIYF.

V is TRBV30 and J is TRBJ2-2; no definite D call. V gave up 3 bases and J gave up 6 bases, with 5 bases separating them. This CDR3 is 11 amino acids long. Germline-derived CDR1 and CDR2 are GTSNPN and SVGIG (reference sequence). The CDR3 DNA sequence: TGTGCCTGGAGGGGTGCCGGGGAGCTGTTTTTT. This encodes CAWRGAGELFF. Variable domain in full (rest from reference TRBV30 and TRBJ2-2): SQTIHQWPATLVQPVGSPLSLECTVEGTSNPNLYWYRQAAGRGLQLLFYSVGIGQISSEVPQNLSASRPQDRQFILSSKKLLLSDSGFYLCAWRGAGELFFGEGSRLTVL.

The CDR3, as DNA: TGTGCCAGCACGAGAAACAGGGGTTCCGGCTACACCTTC. Its translation is CASTRNRGSGYTF. The chain is built from TRBV28 and TRBJ1-2; 7 nucleotides line up with TRBD1. Germline V gene data show CDR1 as MDHEN and CDR2 as SYDVKM. The CDR3 sequence is 13 residues long. V shed 7 bases and J 8 bases; nucleotides not matched to a gene: 10.

The gene calls are TRBV5-6 and TRBJ2-1; D is unclear. The CDR3 covers 16 residues. Germline V gene lookup returns CDR1 SGHDT and CDR2 YYEEEE. Trimming took off 1 base at V and 0 bases at J, with 11 bases between the two ends. DNA of the CDR3: TGTGCCAGCAGCTTGTACTTCAGCAGCTCCTACAATGAGCAGTTCTTC. It specifies CASSLYFSSSYNEQFF.

This chain uses TRBV4-3 with TRBJ2-3, with D perhaps matching TRBD2 (5 bases). The CDR3 runs to 16 residues. The ends were cut back, 1 base at V and 0 bases at J, with 11 bases in the middle. Germline V gene data show CDR1 as LGHNA and CDR2 as YSLEER. CDR3: CASSQGARASTDTQYF. The CDR3 coding sequence is TGCGCCAGCAGCCAAGGGGCGAGGGCTAGCACAGATACGCAGTATTTT.

The chain recombines TRBV7-2 with TRBJ1-2; the D is unclear. The CDR3 is 15 amino acids. Germline V gene lookup returns CDR1 SGHTA and CDR2 FQGNSA. The V end lost 4 bases, the J end lost 5 bases, and 17 bases lay between the germline ends. In DNA, the CDR3 is TGTGCCAGCAGCTATAGTGTAAGGGAACGGTATGGCTACACCTTC. This translates into CASSYSVRERYGYTF.

The V gene is TRBV28, the J gene TRBJ2-7; 8 nucleotides agree with TRBD1. With V trimmed by 6 bases and J by 7 bases, 5 bases remained unmatched. Germline V gene lookup returns CDR1 MDHEN and CDR2 SYDVKM. The CDR3 covers 12 residues. The CDR3 loop reads CASSQGAREQYF. The CDR3, as DNA: TGTGCCAGCAGCCAGGGGGCGCGGGAGCAGTACTTC. Looking up the rest from reference TRBV28 and TRBJ2-7 gives the full variable domain: DVKVTQSSRYLVKRTGEKVFLECVQDMDHENMFWYRQDPGLGLRLIYFSYDVKMKEKGDIPEGYSVSREKKERFSLILESASTNQTSMYLCASSQGAREQYFGPGTRLTVT.

The rearrangement joins TRBV6-1 to TRBJ1-5; D remains unclear. Germline CDR1 MNHNS, CDR2 SASEGT. Trimming took 5 bases from V and 1 from J, leaving 6 bases between them. The CDR3 consists of 13 residues. The CDR3 region is CASSPTSNQPQHF. The CDR3 nucleotides read TGTGCCAGCAGTCCGACCAGCAATCAGCCCCAGCATTTT.

This chain links TRBV28 with TRBJ2-7, with 12 bases lining up with TRBD2. This CDR3 contains 14 residues. CDR1 MDHEN and CDR2 SYDVKM come from the germline V gene. The junction had 4 bases not matched to a gene; V was cut back by 8 bases and J by 2 bases. DNA for the CDR3: TGTGCCAGCCGACTAGCGGGAGACACCTACGAGCAGTACTTC. As protein: CASRLAGDTYEQYF.

This clone came up a few times. The chain uses TRBV28 and TRBJ2-7, with 10 bases lining up with TRBD1. J lost 3 bases, V lost 6 bases, and 8 bases had no gene match. CDR3 length: 15 amino acids. Germline V gene data show CDR1 as MDHEN and CDR2 as SYDVKM. Here the CDR3 DNA reads TGTGCCAGCAGCTCCATGGGACAGGGGCTCTACGAGCAGTACTTC. It is translated as CASSSMGQGLYEQYF.